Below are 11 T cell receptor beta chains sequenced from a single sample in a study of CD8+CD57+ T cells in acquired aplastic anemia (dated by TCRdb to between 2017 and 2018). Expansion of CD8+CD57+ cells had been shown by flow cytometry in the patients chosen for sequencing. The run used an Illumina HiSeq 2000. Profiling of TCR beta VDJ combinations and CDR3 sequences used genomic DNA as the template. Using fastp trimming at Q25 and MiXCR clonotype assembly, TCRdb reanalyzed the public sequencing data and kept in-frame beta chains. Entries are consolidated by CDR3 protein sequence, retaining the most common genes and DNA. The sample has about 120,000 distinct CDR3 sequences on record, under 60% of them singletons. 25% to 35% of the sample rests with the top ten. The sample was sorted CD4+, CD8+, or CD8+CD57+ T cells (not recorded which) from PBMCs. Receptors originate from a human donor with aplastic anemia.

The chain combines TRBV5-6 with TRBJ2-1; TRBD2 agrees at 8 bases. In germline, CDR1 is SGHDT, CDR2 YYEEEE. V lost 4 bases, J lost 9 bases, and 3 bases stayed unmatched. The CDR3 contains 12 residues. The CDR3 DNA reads TGTGCCAGCAGCCTGGCGGGGGGTGAGCAGTTCTTC. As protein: CASSLAGGEQFF.

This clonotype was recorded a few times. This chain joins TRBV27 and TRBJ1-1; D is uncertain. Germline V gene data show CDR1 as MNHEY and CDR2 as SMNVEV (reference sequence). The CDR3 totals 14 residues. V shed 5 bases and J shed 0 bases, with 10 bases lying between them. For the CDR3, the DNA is TGTGCCAGCAGTCCCTACTCAATGAACACTGAAGCTTTCTTT. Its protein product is CASSPYSMNTEAFF.

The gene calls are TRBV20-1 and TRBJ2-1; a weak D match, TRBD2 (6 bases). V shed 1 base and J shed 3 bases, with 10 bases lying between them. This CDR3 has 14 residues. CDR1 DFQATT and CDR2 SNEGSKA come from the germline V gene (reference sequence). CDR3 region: CSARGVGGYNEQFF. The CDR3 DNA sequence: TGCAGTGCTAGAGGGGTCGGGGGCTACAATGAGCAGTTCTTC.

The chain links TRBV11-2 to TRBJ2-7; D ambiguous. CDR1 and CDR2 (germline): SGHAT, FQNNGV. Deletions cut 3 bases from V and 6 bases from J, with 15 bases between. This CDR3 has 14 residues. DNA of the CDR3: TGTGCCAGCAGCTTGAGTACCGCTCTCCGCGAGCAGTACTTC. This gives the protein CASSLSTALREQYF.

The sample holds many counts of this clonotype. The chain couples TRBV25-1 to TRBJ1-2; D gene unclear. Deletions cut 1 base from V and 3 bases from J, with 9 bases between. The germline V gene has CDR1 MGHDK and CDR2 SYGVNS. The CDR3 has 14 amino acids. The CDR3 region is CASSESEDYYGYTF. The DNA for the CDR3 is TGTGCCAGCAGTGAATCCGAAGATTACTATGGCTACACCTTC.

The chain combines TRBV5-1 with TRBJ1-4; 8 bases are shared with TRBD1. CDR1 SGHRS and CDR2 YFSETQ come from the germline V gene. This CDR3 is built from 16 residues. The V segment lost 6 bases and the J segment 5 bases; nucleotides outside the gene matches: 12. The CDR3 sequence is CASTPSLRQGNEKLFF. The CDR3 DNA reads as TGCGCCAGCACCCCGTCCCTTCGACAGGGGAATGAAAAACTGTTTTTT.

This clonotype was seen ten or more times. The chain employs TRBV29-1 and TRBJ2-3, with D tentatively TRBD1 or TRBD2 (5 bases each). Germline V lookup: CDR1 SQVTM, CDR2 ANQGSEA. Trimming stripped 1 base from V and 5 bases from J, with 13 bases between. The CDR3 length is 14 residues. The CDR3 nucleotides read TGCAGCGTTGAAGCCTGGGGGTCAGGAGATACGCAGTATTTT. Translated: CSVEAWGSGDTQYF.

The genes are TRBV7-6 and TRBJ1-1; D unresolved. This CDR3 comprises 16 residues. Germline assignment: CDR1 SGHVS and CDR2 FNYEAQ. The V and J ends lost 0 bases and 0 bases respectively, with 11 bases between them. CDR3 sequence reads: CASSLASGQLNTEAFF. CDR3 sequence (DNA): TGTGCCAGCAGCTTAGCGAGTGGTCAGTTGAACACTGAAGCTTTCTTT.

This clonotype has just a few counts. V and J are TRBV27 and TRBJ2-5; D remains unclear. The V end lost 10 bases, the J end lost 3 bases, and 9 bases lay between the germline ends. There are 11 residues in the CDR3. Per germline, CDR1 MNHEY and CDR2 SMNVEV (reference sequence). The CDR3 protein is CATPKEETQYF. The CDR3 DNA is TGTGCCACCCCCAAAGAAGAGACCCAGTACTTC.

This CDR3 reads CASSLYPNQPQHF. In DNA, the CDR3 is TGCGCCAGCAGCTTATACCCTAATCAGCCCCAGCATTTT. The chain recombines TRBV5-1 with TRBJ1-5; D unclear. Trimming shortened V by 2 bases and J by 4 bases, and 7 bases separated the two germline ends. There are 13 residues in the CDR3. Germline CDR1 SGHRS, CDR2 YFSETQ.

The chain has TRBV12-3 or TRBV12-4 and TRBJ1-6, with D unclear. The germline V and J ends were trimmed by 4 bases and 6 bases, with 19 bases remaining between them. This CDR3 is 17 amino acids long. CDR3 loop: CASSSPGSAWSNSPLHF. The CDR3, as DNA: TGTGCCAGCAGTTCCCCCGGGTCGGCTTGGAGTAATTCACCCCTCCACTTT.